This TCR beta chain was profiled in a study of blood T cell repertoires in COVID-19. Study details: Samples representing acute and convalescent COVID-19 were sourced from the United States, Italy and Spain. Nucleic acid was either cDNA or gDNA, and it came from T cells, B-cell-depleted T cells, or PBMCs.

Repertoires were generated with immunoSEQ multiplex PCR, while TCRdb's copy carries only in-frame clones and drops some. The data hold 100,000 to 150,000 clones, with around 90% observed a single time. Patients from Seattle were sampled longitudinally, starting during active infection. The CDR3 spans 17 residues. Germline lookup yields CDR1 MNHEY and CDR2 SVGEGT. Trimming removed 5 bases from V and 1 base from J, with 18 bases in between. This receptor was taken from a man aged 45-65 years with COVID-19, enrolled during active disease. Sequenced sample: peripheral blood. This chain connects TRBV6-2 or TRBV6-3 to TRBJ2-1, with D perhaps matching TRBD2 (5 bases). CDR3 sequence (DNA): TGTGCCAGCAGTCCGATACTAGGATCGGGGTCCTACAATGAGCAGTTCTTC. Its protein is CASSPILGSGSYNEQFF.